The rows below give T cell receptor beta chains drawn from one sample of a study of blood T cell repertoires in COVID-19. This table comes from immunoSEQ multiplex PCR, and its TCRdb copy is limited to in-frame clones, with some not included. This sample has a few hundred thousand clones, with more than 70% found just once. Sequencing was carried out using peripheral blood. These receptors originate from a woman aged 25-40 years with COVID-19, enrolled during active disease. The CDR3 runs from the conserved cysteine through the conserved F or W. A D gene is named only where the DNA matches it firmly. Size is omitted from some rows. Given values are once, few, many or a class for expanded clones.

TRBV2	14	TRBD1	TRBJ1-1	-	TGTGCCAGCACCCGGACAGGGGGGAACACTGAAGCTTTCTTT	CASTRTGGNTEAFF
TRBV7-3	14	-	TRBJ2-5	-	TGTGCCAGCAGTGGAGGGGGCAGCGAAGAGACCCAGTACTTC	CASSGGGSEETQYF
TRBV4-1	14	TRBD2	TRBJ2-3	-	TGCGCCAGCAGCCTAGCGGGGAACACAGATACGCAGTATTTT	CASSLAGNTDTQYF
TRBV6-6	15	-	TRBJ2-6	few	TGTGCCAGCAGGGCCAGGGGCCCCGGGGCCAACGTCCTGACTTTC	CASRARGPGANVLTF
TRBV30	16	-	TRBJ2-3	-	TGTGCCTGGAGTCCCTCCCGGCGGGGTTGGACAGATACGCAGTATTTT	CAWSPSRRGWTDTQYF
TRBV4-3	15	TRBD1	TRBJ1-2	once	TGCGCCAGCAGCCAAGAAGGACAGGGGAGTAATGGCTACACCTTC	CASSQEGQGSNGYTF
TRBV6-5	12	-	TRBJ2-7	-	TGTGCCAGCAGCCCGACGGGAAACGAGCAGTACTTC	CASSPTGNEQYF
TRBV27	18	TRBD1	TRBJ2-1	-	TGTGCCAGCAGTTTATCTCCTGATGAAACGGGACAGAACAATGAGCAGTTCTTC	CASSLSPDETGQNNEQFF
TRBV19	14	TRBD1	TRBJ1-4	-	TGTGCCAGTAGTATGGGACAGACTAATGAAAAACTGTTTTTT	CASSMGQTNEKLFF
TRBV6-2/TRBV6-3	17	-	TRBJ2-3	-	TGTGCCAGCAGTTACTGGCCGGGACAACGAAGCACAGATACGCAGTATTTT	CASSYWPGQRSTDTQYF
TRBV5-4	12	TRBD1	TRBJ2-1	once	TGTGCCAGCAGCTTCAGGGGGAATGAGCAGTTCTTC	CASSFRGNEQFF
TRBV5-8	15	TRBD1	TRBJ2-1	-	TGTGCCAGCAGCTTGTCGGGACAGCTTTACAATGAGCAGTTCTTC	CASSLSGQLYNEQFF
TRBV6-5	15	-	TRBJ2-7	once	TGTGCCAGCAGTTTTTCCGGCGCCCTAGGGGGCGAGCAGTACTTC	CASSFSGALGGEQYF
TRBV11-3	16	TRBD2	TRBJ2-2	-	TGTGCCAGCAGCGCAACATCGGGAGGAACAACCGGGGAGCTGTTTTTT	CASSATSGGTTGELFF
TRBV24-1	15	TRBD1	TRBJ2-7	once	TGTGCCACCAGTGGCGCGACAGGGCGGTCCTACGAGCAGTACTTC	CATSGATGRSYEQYF
TRBV19	14	TRBD1	TRBJ1-5	-	TGTGCCAGTAGGGTCAGGGGGAGCAATCAGCCCCAGCATTTT	CASRVRGSNQPQHF
TRBV5-1	16	TRBD2	TRBJ2-7	-	TGCGCCAGCAGCCCGACTAGCGGGAGGGCCCAATACGAGCAGTACTTC	CASSPTSGRAQYEQYF
TRBV5-1	15	-	TRBJ1-2	-	TGCGCCAGCAGCTTGGAGGAGGGGTTGAGCTATGGCTACACCTTC	CASSLEEGLSYGYTF
TRBV7-2	15	-	TRBJ1-4	-	TGTGCCAGCAGCTACTCAGGGGCCATTAATGAAAAACTGTTTTTT	CASSYSGAINEKLFF
TRBV19	15	TRBD1	TRBJ1-4	-	TGTGCCAGTAGCAGCCGGGACAGGGAGTCGGTAAAACTGTTTTTT	CASSSRDRESVKLFF
TRBV3-1/TRBV3-2	14	TRBD1	TRBJ1-5	-	TGTGCCAGCAGCCAGGGACAGCGCAATCAGCCCCAGCATTTT	CASSQGQRNQPQHF
TRBV30	13	-	TRBJ1-4	-	TGTGCCTGCTCCCAGGGAGGGTTTGAAAAACTGTTTTTT	CACSQGGFEKLFF
TRBV4-1	15	-	TRBJ1-5	-	TGCGCCAGCAGCCAAGTTCCAGGGTCCAATCAGCCCCAGCATTTT	CASSQVPGSNQPQHF
TRBV10-3	15	-	TRBJ1-5	-	TGTGCCATCAGTGAGTCCGGGGGTAGCAATCAGCCCCAGCATTTT	CAISESGGSNQPQHF
TRBV21-1	16	-	TRBJ2-7	-	TGTGCCAGCAGCGCACCCCCCGGGACAGGAACCTACGAGCAGTACTTC	CASSAPPGTGTYEQYF
TRBV10-3	16	TRBD2	TRBJ2-2	once	TGTGCCATCAGTCAAAAGCGGGAGGACAACACCGGGGAGCTGTTTTTT	CAISQKREDNTGELFF
TRBV21-1	16	-	TRBJ2-2	-	TGTGCCAGCAGCAAAACCGGGACAGGAGCAACCGGGGAGCTGTTTTTT	CASSKTGTGATGELFF
TRBV2	14	TRBD1	TRBJ1-2	-	TGTGCCAGCAGAGATACACAGGGGGCTTATGGCTACACCTTC	CASRDTQGAYGYTF
TRBV5-4	15	-	TRBJ2-1	few	TGTGCCAGCAGCCCCGTCGGGAGCTCCTACAATGAGCAGTTCTTC	CASSPVGSSYNEQFF
TRBV12-3/TRBV12-4	13	-	TRBJ2-7	-	TGTGCCAGCTCCGGGACACCCTCCTACGAGCAGTACTTC	CASSGTPSYEQYF
TRBV29-1	16	TRBD2	TRBJ2-1	-	TGCAGCGTTGCTAGAAGTGCTAGCGGGAGTATGGGTGAGCAGTTCTTC	CSVARSASGSMGEQFF
TRBV5-8	16	TRBD1	TRBJ2-3	-	TGTGCCAGCAGCCGGCGGCGGACAGGGGGAACAGATACGCAGTATTTT	CASSRRRTGGTDTQYF
TRBV27	12	-	TRBJ2-3	-	TGTGCCAGCAGCGGGAGTGTAGATACGCAGTATTTT	CASSGSVDTQYF
TRBV12-3/TRBV12-4	13	-	TRBJ2-7	-	TGTGCCAGCAGTCTGACAGGTTCCTACGAGCAGTACTTC	CASSLTGSYEQYF
TRBV30	15	-	TRBJ1-4	-	TGTGCCTGGAGTGCGGGGGGATCGACTAATGAAAAACTGTTTTTT	CAWSAGGSTNEKLFF
TRBV18	14	-	TRBJ2-5	few	TGTGCCAGCTCAGTCCCCAGGGATTTCCAGACCCAGTACTTC	CASSVPRDFQTQYF
TRBV1	16	-	TRBJ2-2	few	TGCACCAGCAGCCAACCCCTAGCGGGATTGACCGGGGAGCTGTTTTTT	CTSSQPLAGLTGELFF
TRBV4-3	12	TRBD2	TRBJ2-3	-	TGCGCCAGCAGCCAGGCGGGAGGGCCGAAGTATTTT	CASSQAGGPKYF
TRBV7-8	15	TRBD1	TRBJ2-2	once	TGTGCCAGCAGCCTAGGGACAGCGAACACCGGGGAGCTGTTTTTT	CASSLGTANTGELFF
TRBV5-4	14	-	TRBJ2-5	-	TGTGCCAGCAGCTTCAGCGGGCGGAAAGAGACCCAGTACTTC	CASSFSGRKETQYF
TRBV13	14	-	TRBJ2-5	-	TGTGCCAGCAGCCGCCGGGACTTCCAAGAGACCCAGTACTTC	CASSRRDFQETQYF
TRBV6-5	11	-	TRBJ2-7	-	TGTGCCAGCTCTGCGGGGTACGAGCAGTACTTC	CASSAGYEQYF
TRBV27	14	-	TRBJ2-7	-	TGTGCCAGCAGTTTTAGAGGGTCTAGCTACGAGCAGTACTTC	CASSFRGSSYEQYF
TRBV9	12	-	TRBJ1-3	-	TGTGCCAGCAGTGATGAGGGAAACACCATATATTTT	CASSDEGNTIYF
TRBV28	14	-	TRBJ2-3	-	TGTGCCAGCAGTTTGGCAGGGTTCACAGATACGCAGTATTTT	CASSLAGFTDTQYF
TRBV27	15	TRBD2	TRBJ2-7	-	TGTGCCGGCCTCCCGAGTGCTAGCGGGAGCTACGAGCAGTACTTC	CAGLPSASGSYEQYF
TRBV11-3	13	TRBD1	TRBJ2-5	-	TGTGCCAGCAGCTTAGAACAGGGGAAGACCCAGTACTTC	CASSLEQGKTQYF
TRBV28	16	-	TRBJ2-3	once	TGTGCCAGCAGTTCCCATGGGGGGGCCAGCACAGATACGCAGTATTTT	CASSSHGGASTDTQYF
TRBV29-1	13	TRBD1	TRBJ1-1	-	TGCAGCGTTGATACAGGGGGTTACCCTGAAGCTTTCTTT	CSVDTGGYPEAFF
TRBV5-1	15	TRBD2	TRBJ2-4	-	TGCGCCAGCAGCTTGGGGCGGGGGGCGCAGAACATTCAGTACTTC	CASSLGRGAQNIQYF
TRBV18	17	-	TRBJ1-5	-	TGTGCCAGCTCACTATTGACAGGCGCAAGTAGCAATCAGCCCCAGCATTTT	CASSLLTGASSNQPQHF
TRBV10-1	13	-	TRBJ2-3	-	TGCGCCAGCAGTGACAGGTCAACAGATACGCAGTATTTT	CASSDRSTDTQYF
TRBV28	13	-	TRBJ2-5	-	TGTGCCAGCAGTTTGACACGTCTAGCGACCCAGTACTTC	CASSLTRLATQYF
TRBV6-4	15	TRBD2	TRBJ2-1	-	TGTGCCAGCAGTCCAGCGGGAGGTTCCTACAATGAGCAGTTCTTC	CASSPAGGSYNEQFF
TRBV27	15	TRBD1	TRBJ2-7	-	TGTGCCAGCAGTTTATTGGGACAGGGAGTCTACGAGCAGTACTTC	CASSLLGQGVYEQYF
TRBV19	12	-	TRBJ2-2	few	TGTGCCAGTAGTCAGGGATCCGGGGAGCTGTTTTTT	CASSQGSGELFF
TRBV29-1	13	TRBD2	TRBJ2-3	-	TGCAGCGCCCGGACTCGGGGGGCAGATACGCAGTATTTT	CSARTRGADTQYF
TRBV9	15	TRBD1	TRBJ2-6	-	TGTGCCAGCAGCGCCGACAGGGCTGGGGCCAACGTCCTGACTTTC	CASSADRAGANVLTF
TRBV19	14	-	TRBJ2-5	-	TGTGCCACCCAAAGGGGTGGAGACCAAGAGACCCAGTACTTC	CATQRGGDQETQYF
TRBV9	15	-	TRBJ2-3	-	TGTGCCAGCAGCGTAGTCGGCAGGCACACAGATACGCAGTATTTT	CASSVVGRHTDTQYF